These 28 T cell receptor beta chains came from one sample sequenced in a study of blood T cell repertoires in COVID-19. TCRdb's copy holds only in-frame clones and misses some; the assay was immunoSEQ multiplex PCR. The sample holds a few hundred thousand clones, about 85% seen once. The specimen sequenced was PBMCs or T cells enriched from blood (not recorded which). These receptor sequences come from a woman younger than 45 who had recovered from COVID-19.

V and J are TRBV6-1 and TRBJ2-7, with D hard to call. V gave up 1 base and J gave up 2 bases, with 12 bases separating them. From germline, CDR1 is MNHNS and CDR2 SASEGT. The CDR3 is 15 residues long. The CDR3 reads CASSEDGHTPYEQYF. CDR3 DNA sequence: TGTGCCAGCAGTGAAGATGGGCATACCCCCTACGAGCAGTACTTC.

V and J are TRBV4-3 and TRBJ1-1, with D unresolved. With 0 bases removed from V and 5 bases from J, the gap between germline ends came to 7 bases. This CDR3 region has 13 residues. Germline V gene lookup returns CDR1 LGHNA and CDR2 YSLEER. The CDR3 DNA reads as TGCGCCAGCAGCCAAGAGGAGCGAACTGAAGCTTTCTTT. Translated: CASSQEERTEAFF.

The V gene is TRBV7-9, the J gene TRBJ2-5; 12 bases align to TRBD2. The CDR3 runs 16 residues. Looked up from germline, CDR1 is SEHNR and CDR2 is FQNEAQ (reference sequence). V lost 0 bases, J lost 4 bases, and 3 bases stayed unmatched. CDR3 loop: CASSLARTSGVETQYF. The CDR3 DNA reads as TGTGCCAGCAGCTTAGCACGGACTAGCGGGGTAGAGACCCAGTACTTC.

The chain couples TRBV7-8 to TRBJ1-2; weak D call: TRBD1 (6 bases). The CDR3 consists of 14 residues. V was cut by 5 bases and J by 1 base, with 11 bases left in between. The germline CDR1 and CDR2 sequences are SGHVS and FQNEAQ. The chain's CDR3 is CASSARTVNYGYTF. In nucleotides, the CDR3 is TGTGCCAGCAGCGCCCGGACAGTTAACTATGGCTACACCTTC.

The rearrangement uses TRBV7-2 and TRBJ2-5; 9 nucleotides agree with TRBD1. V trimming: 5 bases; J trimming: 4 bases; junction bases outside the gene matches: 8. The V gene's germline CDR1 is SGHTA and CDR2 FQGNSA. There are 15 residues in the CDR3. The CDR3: CASSPRTGVGETQYF. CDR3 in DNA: TGTGCCAGCAGCCCTCGGACAGGGGTGGGAGAGACCCAGTACTTC.

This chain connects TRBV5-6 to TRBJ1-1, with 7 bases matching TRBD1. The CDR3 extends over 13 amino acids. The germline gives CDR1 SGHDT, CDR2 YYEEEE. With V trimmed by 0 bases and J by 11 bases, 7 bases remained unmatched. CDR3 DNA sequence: TGTGCCAGCAGCTTGGGAACAGGGGCTTACGCTTTCTTT. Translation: CASSLGTGAYAFF.

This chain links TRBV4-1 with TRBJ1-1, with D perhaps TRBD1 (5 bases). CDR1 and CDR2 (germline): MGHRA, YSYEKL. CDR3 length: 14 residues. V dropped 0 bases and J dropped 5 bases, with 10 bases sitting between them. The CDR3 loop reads CASSQDWGGTEAFF. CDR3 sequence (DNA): TGCGCCAGCAGCCAAGATTGGGGGGGTACTGAAGCTTTCTTT.

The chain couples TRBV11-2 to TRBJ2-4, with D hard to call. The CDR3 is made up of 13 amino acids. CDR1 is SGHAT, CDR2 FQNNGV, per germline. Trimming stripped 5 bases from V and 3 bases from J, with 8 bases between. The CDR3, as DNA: TGTGCCAGCAGCACCAACAGCAAAAACATTCAGTACTTC. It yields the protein CASSTNSKNIQYF.

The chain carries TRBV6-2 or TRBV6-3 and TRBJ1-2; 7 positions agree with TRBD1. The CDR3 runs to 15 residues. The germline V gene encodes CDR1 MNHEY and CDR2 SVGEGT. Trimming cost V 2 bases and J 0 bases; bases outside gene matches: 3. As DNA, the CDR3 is TGTGCCAGCAGTTACCCTGGGACAGCTAACTATGGCTACACCTTC. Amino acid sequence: CASSYPGTANYGYTF.

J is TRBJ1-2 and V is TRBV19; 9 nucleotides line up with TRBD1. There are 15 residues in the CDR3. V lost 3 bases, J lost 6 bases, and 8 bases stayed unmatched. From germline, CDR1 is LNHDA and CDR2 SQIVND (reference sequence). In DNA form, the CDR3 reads TGTGCCAGTAGTATGTGGACAGGGGAGCTCGATGGCTACACCTTC. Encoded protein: CASSMWTGELDGYTF. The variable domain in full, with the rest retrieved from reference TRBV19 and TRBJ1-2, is DGGITQSPKYLFRKEGQNVTLSCEQNLNHDAMYWYRQDPGQGLRLIYYSQIVNDFQKGDIAEGYSVSREKKESFPLTVTSAQKNPTAFYLCASSMWTGELDGYTFGSGTRLTVV.

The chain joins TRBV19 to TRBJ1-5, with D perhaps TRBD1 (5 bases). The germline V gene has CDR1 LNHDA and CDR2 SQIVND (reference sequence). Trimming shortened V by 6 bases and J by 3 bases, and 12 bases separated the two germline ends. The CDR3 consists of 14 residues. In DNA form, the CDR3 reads TGTGCCAGTAGCGACAGCAGCCCCAATCAGCCCCAGCATTTT. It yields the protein CASSDSSPNQPQHF.

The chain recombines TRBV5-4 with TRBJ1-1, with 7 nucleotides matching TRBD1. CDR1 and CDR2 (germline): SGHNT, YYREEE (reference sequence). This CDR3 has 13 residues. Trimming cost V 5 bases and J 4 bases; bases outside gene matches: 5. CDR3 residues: CASSQGTVTEAFF. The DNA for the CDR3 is TGTGCCAGCAGTCAGGGGACAGTCACTGAAGCTTTCTTT.

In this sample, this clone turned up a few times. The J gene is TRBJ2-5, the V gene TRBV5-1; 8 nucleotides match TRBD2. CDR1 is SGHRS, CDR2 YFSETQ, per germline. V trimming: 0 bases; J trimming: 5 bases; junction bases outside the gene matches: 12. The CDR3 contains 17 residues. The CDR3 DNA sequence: TGCGCCAGCAGCTTGGCAGGGCGGGGGGCCTCCCGGGAGACCCAGTACTTC. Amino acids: CASSLAGRGASRETQYF.

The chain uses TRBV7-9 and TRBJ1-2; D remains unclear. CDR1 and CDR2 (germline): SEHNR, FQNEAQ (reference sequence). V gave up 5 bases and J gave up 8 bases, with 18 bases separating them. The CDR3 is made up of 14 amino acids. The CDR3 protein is CASSPQALVRGYTF. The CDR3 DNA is TGTGCCAGCAGCCCGCAGGCACTCGTCCGGGGCTACACCTTC.

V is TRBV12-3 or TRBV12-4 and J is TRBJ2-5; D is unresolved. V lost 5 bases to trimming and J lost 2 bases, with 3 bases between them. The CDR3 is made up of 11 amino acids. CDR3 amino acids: CASSQQETQYF. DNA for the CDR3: TGTGCCAGCAGTCAACAAGAGACCCAGTACTTC.

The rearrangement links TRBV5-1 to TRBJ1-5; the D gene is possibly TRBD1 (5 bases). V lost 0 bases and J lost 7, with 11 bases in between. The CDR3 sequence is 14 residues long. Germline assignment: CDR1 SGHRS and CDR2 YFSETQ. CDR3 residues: CASSLGGGEQPQHF. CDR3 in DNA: TGCGCCAGCAGCTTGGGTGGGGGGGAGCAGCCCCAGCATTTT.

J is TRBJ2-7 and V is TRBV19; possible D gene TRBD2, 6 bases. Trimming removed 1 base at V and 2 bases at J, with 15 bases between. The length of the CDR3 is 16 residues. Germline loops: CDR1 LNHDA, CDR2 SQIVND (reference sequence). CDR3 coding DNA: TGTGCCAGTAGTATAGTGGGTCTAGCGCCACCCTACGAGCAGTACTTC. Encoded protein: CASSIVGLAPPYEQYF.

CDR3 sequence (DNA): TGTGCCTGGAGGTTCTCAGGGTCCTACGAGCAGTACTTC. Translated, it gives CAWRFSGSYEQYF. The chain recombines TRBV30 with TRBJ2-7; a possible D gene is TRBD1 (5 bases). Germline loops: CDR1 GTSNPN, CDR2 SVGIG (reference sequence). Between the trimmed V and J ends, which lost 3 bases and 1 base, there was a span of 10 bases. The CDR3 consists of 13 residues.

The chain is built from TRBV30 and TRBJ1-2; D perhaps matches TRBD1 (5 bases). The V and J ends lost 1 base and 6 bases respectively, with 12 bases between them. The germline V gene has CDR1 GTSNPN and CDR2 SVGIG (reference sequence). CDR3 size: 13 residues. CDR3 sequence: CAWSDTRQHGYTF. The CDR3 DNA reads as TGTGCCTGGAGTGACACAAGACAGCATGGCTACACCTTC.

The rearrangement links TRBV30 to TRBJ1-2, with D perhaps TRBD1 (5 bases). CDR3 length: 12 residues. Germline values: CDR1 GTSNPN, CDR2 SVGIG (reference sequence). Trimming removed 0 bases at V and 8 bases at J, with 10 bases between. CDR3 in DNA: TGTGCCTGGAGTGTACCAGGGATAGGCTACACCTTC. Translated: CAWSVPGIGYTF.

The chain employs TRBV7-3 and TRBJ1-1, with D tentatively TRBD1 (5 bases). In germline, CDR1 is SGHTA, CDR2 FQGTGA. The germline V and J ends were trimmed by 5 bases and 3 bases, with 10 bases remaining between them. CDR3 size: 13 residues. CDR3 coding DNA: TGTGCCAGCAGCCGCGGGGGGGACACTGAAGCTTTCTTT. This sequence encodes CASSRGGDTEAFF.

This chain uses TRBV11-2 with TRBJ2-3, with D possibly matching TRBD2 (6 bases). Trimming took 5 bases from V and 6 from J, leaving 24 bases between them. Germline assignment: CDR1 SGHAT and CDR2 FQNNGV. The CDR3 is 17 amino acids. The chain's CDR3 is CASSRSPRHSSVDTQYF. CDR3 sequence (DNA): TGTGCCAGCAGCCGTTCCCCCCGGCACTCTAGCGTTGATACGCAGTATTTT.

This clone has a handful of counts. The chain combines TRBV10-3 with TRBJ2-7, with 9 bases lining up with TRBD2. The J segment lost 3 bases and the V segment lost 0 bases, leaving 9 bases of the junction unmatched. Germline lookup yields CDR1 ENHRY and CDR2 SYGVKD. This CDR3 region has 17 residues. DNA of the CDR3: TGTGCCATCAGTGAGTCTGGTCTAGCGGGGAGCCACTACGAGCAGTACTTC. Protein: CAISESGLAGSHYEQYF.

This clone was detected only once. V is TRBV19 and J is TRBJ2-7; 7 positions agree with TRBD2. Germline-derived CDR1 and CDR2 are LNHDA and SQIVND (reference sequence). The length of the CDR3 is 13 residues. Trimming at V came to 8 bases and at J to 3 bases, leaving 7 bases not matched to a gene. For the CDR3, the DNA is TGTGCCAGTGGGAGTGGGGGGGTCTACGAGCAGTACTTC. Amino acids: CASGSGGVYEQYF.

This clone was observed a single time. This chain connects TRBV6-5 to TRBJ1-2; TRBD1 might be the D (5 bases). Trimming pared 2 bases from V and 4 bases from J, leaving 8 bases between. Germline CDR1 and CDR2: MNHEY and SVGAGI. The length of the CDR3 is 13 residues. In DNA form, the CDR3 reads TGTGCCAGCAGTTACACAGGCTTCTATGGCTACACCTTC. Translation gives CASSYTGFYGYTF.

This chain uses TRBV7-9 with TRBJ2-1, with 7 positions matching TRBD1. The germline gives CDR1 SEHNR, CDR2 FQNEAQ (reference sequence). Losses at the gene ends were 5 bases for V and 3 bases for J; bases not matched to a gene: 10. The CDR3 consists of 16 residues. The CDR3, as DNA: TGTGCCAGCAGCCACCATACAGGGGCCTTCTACAATGAGCAGTTCTTC. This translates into CASSHHTGAFYNEQFF.

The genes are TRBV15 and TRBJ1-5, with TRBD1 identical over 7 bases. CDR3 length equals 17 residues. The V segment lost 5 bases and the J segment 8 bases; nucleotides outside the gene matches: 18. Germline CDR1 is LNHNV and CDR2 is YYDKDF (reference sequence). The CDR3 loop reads CATSRPRSGTAIEPQHF. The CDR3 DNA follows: TGTGCCACCAGCCGCCCCCGTTCTGGGACAGCCATTGAGCCCCAGCATTTT.

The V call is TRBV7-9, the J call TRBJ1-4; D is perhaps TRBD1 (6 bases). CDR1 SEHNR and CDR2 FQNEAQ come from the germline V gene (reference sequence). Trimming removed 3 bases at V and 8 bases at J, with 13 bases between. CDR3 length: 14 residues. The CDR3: CASSLGALREKLFF. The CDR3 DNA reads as TGTGCCAGCAGCTTGGGGGCCCTAAGAGAAAAACTGTTTTTT.